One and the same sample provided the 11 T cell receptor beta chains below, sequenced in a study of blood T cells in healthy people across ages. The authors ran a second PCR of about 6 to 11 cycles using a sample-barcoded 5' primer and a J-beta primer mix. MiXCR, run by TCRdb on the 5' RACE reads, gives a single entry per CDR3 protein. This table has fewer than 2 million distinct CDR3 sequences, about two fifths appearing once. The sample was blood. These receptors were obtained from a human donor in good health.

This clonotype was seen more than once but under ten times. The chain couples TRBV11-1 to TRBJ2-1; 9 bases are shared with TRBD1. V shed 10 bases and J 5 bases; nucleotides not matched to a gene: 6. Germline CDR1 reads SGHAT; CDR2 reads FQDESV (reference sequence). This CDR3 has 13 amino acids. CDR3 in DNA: TGTGCCACCTCGGGACAGGGTGACAATGAGCAGTTCTTC. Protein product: CATSGQGDNEQFF.

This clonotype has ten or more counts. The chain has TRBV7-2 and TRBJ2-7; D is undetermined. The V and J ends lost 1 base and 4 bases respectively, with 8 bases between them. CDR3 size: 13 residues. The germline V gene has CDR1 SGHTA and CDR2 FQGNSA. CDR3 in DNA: TGTGCCAGCAGCTTAGAGGCAGAATACGAGCAGTACTTC. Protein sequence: CASSLEAEYEQYF. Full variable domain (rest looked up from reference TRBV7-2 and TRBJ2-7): GAGVSQSPSNKVTEKGKDVELRCDPISGHTALYWYRQSLGQGLEFLIYFQGNSAPDKSGLPSDRFSAERTGGSVSTLTIQRTQQEDSAVYLCASSLEAEYEQYFGPGTRLTVT.

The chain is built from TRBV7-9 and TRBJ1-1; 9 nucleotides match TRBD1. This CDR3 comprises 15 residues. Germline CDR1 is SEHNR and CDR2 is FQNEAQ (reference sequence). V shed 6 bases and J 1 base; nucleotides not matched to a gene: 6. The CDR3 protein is CASSPQGAPNTEAFF. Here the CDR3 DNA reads TGTGCCAGCAGTCCACAGGGGGCCCCGAACACTGAAGCTTTCTTT.

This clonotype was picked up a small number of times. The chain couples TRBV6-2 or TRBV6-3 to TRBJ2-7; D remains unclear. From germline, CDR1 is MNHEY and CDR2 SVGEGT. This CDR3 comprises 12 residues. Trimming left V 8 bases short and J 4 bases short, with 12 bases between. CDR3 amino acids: CASGEPLYEQYF. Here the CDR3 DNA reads TGTGCCAGCGGAGAGCCGCTTTACGAGCAGTACTTC.

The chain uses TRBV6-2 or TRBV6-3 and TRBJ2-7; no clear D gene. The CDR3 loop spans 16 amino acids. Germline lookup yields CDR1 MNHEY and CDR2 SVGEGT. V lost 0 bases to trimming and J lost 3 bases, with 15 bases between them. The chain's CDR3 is CASSYSPIQGDYEQYF. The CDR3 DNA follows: TGTGCCAGCAGTTACTCCCCCATCCAAGGAGACTACGAGCAGTACTTC.

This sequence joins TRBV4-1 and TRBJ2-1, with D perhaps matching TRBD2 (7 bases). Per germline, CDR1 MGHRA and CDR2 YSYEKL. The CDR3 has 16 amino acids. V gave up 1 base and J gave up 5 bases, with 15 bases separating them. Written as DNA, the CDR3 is TGCGCCAGCAGCCAAGTCTCGGGGGGCTTAAACAATGAGCAGTTCTTC. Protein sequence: CASSQVSGGLNNEQFF.

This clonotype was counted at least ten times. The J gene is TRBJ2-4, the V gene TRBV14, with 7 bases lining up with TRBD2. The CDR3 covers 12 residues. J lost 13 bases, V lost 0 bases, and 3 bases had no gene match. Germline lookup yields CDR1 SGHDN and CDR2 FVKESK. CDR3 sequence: CASSQEWGGQYF. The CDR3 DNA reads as TGTGCCAGCAGCCAAGAGTGGGGGGGGCAGTACTTC.

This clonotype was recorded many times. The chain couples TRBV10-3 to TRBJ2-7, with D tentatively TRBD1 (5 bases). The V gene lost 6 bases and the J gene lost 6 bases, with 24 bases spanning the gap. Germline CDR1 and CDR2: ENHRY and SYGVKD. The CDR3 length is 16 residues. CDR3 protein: CAIRLEVPKDNGEQYF. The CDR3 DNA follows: TGTGCCATCAGACTCGAGGTACCAAAGGACAACGGCGAGCAGTACTTC.

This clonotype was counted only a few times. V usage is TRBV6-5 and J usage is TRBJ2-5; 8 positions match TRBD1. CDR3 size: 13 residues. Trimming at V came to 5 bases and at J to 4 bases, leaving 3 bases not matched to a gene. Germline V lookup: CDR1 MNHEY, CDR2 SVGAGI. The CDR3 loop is CASSGQGIETQYF. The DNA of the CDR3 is TGTGCCAGCAGTGGACAGGGAATAGAGACCCAGTACTTC.

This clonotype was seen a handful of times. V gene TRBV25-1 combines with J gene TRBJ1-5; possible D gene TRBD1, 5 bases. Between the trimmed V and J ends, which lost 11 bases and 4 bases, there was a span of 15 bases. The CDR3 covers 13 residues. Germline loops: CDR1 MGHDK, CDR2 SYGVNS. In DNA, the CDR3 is TGTGCCTCACAAGGGACGGGAAATCAGCCCCAGCATTTT. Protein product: CASQGTGNQPQHF.

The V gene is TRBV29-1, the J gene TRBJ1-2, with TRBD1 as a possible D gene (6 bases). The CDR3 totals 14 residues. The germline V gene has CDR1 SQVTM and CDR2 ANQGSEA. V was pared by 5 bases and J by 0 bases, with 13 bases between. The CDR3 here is CSVLPGAANYGYTF. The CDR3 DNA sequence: TGCAGCGTTCTTCCAGGGGCAGCTAACTATGGCTACACCTTC.